This T cell receptor beta chain originates from a study of T cell changes during pregnancy in multiple sclerosis. The table lists this clone with a count of one. This CDR3 is built from 14 residues. The germline V gene encodes CDR1 MNHEY and CDR2 SMNVEV (reference sequence). V gave up 6 bases and J gave up 4 bases, with 12 bases separating them. The repertoire was sequenced with immunoSEQ multiplex PCR; TCRdb's copy has only in-frame clones and lacks some. This sample carries 35,000 to 50,000 clones, approximately 81% of them seen once, and the ten largest clones take 0.6% to 0.8%. This clonotype was obtained from a female donor with multiple sclerosis, enrolled in a pregnancy study. The sample in question was CD4+ T cells from peripheral blood mononuclear cells, obtained before pregnancy. This chain uses TRBV27 with TRBJ2-2; maybe TRBD2 (5 bases). CDR3 coding DNA: TGTGCCAGCAGGTGGCAGGCGGGCACCGGGGAGCTGTTTTTT. This codes for CASRWQAGTGELFF.